The 5 T cell receptor beta chains presented below share a single source sample, sequenced in a study of blood T cell repertoires in COVID-19. Sequencing used immunoSEQ multiplex PCR; TCRdb keeps in-frame clones, though not all of them. The sample lists approximately 100,000 clones, around nine tenths occurring once. Material: peripheral blood. These TCRs come from a human donor with acute or convalescent COVID-19. The donor label of this sample is uncertain.

This clone was recorded once. The V call is TRBV30, the J call TRBJ2-5, with 7 bases that match TRBD1. Germline loops: CDR1 GTSNPN, CDR2 SVGIG (reference sequence). The length of the CDR3 is 14 residues. V shed 5 bases and J 0 bases; nucleotides not matched to a gene: 6. The DNA of the CDR3 is TGTGCCTGGCTCTCCAGGGGGTACCAAGAGACCCAGTACTTC. It specifies CAWLSRGYQETQYF.

The chain joins TRBV18 to TRBJ2-1; D perhaps matches TRBD1 (6 bases). This CDR3 spans 19 amino acids. V was shortened by 2 bases and J by 0 bases, with 20 bases between the two germline ends. Germline V lookup: CDR1 KGHSH, CDR2 LQKENI. This chain's CDR3 is CASSPSGTPWVSSYNEQFF. CDR3 DNA sequence: TGTGCCAGCTCACCATCCGGGACACCGTGGGTGAGCTCCTACAATGAGCAGTTCTTC.

This sequence joins TRBV9 and TRBJ2-7, with D possibly being TRBD2 (6 bases). Trimming pared 4 bases from V and 0 bases from J, leaving 11 bases between. Germline CDR1 is SGDLS and CDR2 is YYNGEE. This CDR3 region has 14 residues. The CDR3 coding sequence is TGTGCCAGCAGCCTCGGGAGTTCCTCCTACGAGCAGTACTTC. This translates into CASSLGSSSYEQYF.

The V call is TRBV5-1, the J call TRBJ1-2; TRBD1 is a possible D gene (6 bases). V lost 5 bases to trimming and J lost 6 bases, with 23 bases between them. The CDR3 runs 16 residues. Germline assignment: CDR1 SGHRS and CDR2 YFSETQ. The CDR3 reads CASRPITGLSGHGYTF. The CDR3 coding sequence is TGCGCCAGCAGACCAATAACAGGGCTCTCTGGCCATGGCTACACCTTC. Full variable domain (remainder filled in from reference TRBV5-1 and TRBJ1-2): KAGVTQTPRYLIKTRGQQVTLSCSPISGHRSVSWYQQTPGQGLQFLFEYFSETQRNKGNFPGRFSGRQFSNSRSEMNVSTLELGDSALYLCASRPITGLSGHGYTFGSGTRLTVV.

This sequence joins TRBV19 and TRBJ1-2, with D possibly matching TRBD1 (6 bases). This CDR3 has 15 residues. The V end was cut by 10 bases, the J end by 3 bases, with 21 bases between. CDR1 LNHDA and CDR2 SQIVND come from the germline V gene (reference sequence). This CDR3 is CATNRGGPGDYGYTF. The CDR3 region has the DNA TGTGCCACCAACCGGGGGGGGCCAGGGGACTATGGCTACACCTTC.